This T cell receptor beta chain was identified during a study of shared T cell receptors in the human thymus. Germline assignment: CDR1 SGHRS and CDR2 YFSETQ. The CDR3 loop spans 12 amino acids. The V and J ends lost 7 bases and 2 bases respectively, with 9 bases between them. Profiled with immunoSEQ multiplex PCR; TCRdb holds only in-frame clones, not every one. Here the sample spans over 650,000 clones, approximately 89% being singletons. The same data also went into a second study, on human thymus T cells. That paper states: It was healthy Finnish infants having corrective surgery for congenital heart defects who were the donors. Thymic tissue was derived from resections collected during corrective heart surgery. Across thymic and blood repertoires, the usage of V and J genes appeared to be biased. As related research reported, thymic repertoires overlapped highly among unrelated individuals.

V and J are TRBV5-1 and TRBJ1-2; unclear D gene. The sequenced sample was thymocytes. The clonotype was recovered from a boy under two years old with a congenital heart defect. The CDR3: CASRQVNYGYTF. CDR3 sequence (DNA): TGCGCCAGCCGCCAGGTCAACTATGGCTACACCTTC. Together with reference TRBV5-1 and TRBJ1-2, the CDR3 gives the full variable domain: KAGVTQTPRYLIKTRGQQVTLSCSPISGHRSVSWYQQTPGQGLQFLFEYFSETQRNKGNFPGRFSGRQFSNSRSEMNVSTLELGDSALYLCASRQVNYGYTFGSGTRLTVV.